The 32 T cell receptor beta chains given below trace back to one sample, sequenced in a study of cytomegalovirus exposure and HLA in healthy donors. The primer mix had 60 Vbeta and 13 Jbeta primers. Sequencing was performed with immunoSEQ multiplex PCR; in TCRdb, only in-frame clones are kept and a portion is missing. Listed are some 120,000 clones; 1% falls within the top ten. Sequenced sample: PBMCs. The receptors derive from a man younger than 30 in good health and CMV-seronegative.

The genes are TRBV6-5 and TRBJ1-2; 7 bases map to TRBD1. The CDR3 sequence is 13 residues long. Trimming removed 6 bases from V and 8 bases from J; junction bases left unmatched: 9. CDR1 MNHEY and CDR2 SVGAGI come from the germline V gene. CDR3 region: CASSNDRVGGYTF. DNA of the CDR3: TGTGCCAGCAGCAACGACAGGGTGGGCGGCTACACCTTC.

This chain uses TRBV30 with TRBJ1-1; D not resolved. The CDR3 consists of 15 residues. The V gene lost 2 bases and the J gene lost 1 base, with 14 bases spanning the gap. Looked up from germline, CDR1 is GTSNPN and CDR2 is SVGIG (reference sequence). DNA for the CDR3: TGTGCCTGGAGTCCGCCGGAGAACACGAACACTGAAGCTTTCTTT. It specifies CAWSPPENTNTEAFF.

CDR3 protein: CASSEGGMNTEAFF. CDR3 in DNA: TGTGCCAGCAGTGAAGGCGGGATGAACACTGAAGCTTTCTTT. The J gene is TRBJ1-1, the V gene TRBV2; D not certain. The CDR3 covers 14 residues. Trimming cost V 1 base and J 0 bases, with 6 bases left between them. CDR1 and CDR2 from the germline V gene are SNHLY and FYNNEI.

V usage is TRBV10-1 and J usage is TRBJ1-2, with 7 positions matching TRBD1. With 5 bases clipped from V and 6 bases from J, the junction kept 6 bases outside the gene matches. Germline CDR1 and CDR2: WNHNN and SYGVQD (reference sequence). The CDR3 has 13 residues. CDR3 loop: CASSPDRVHGYTF. The CDR3 coding sequence is TGCGCCAGCAGTCCTGACAGGGTCCATGGCTACACCTTC.

The chain uses TRBV10-2 and TRBJ1-3; 8 bases are a match to TRBD1. Germline V gene sequence: CDR1 WSHSY, CDR2 SAAADI. Trimming cost V 4 bases and J 2 bases; bases outside gene matches: 10. The CDR3 is 17 residues long. The CDR3 DNA reads TGCGCCAGCAGTGCCCTTTCGACAGGGGCGACTGGAAACACCATATATTTT. Protein sequence: CASSALSTGATGNTIYF.

This chain uses TRBV18 with TRBJ1-1; 7 nucleotides align to TRBD1. Germline CDR1 reads KGHSH; CDR2 reads LQKENI. The CDR3 is 15 amino acids. Trimming at V came to 2 bases and at J to 1 base, leaving 4 bases not matched to a gene. The CDR3 DNA reads as TGTGCCAGCTCACCAACGACAGGGCGGAACACTGAAGCTTTCTTT. This encodes CASSPTTGRNTEAFF.

V gene TRBV7-6 combines with J gene TRBJ1-1; 8 nucleotides match TRBD1. With 6 bases clipped from V and 6 bases from J, the junction kept 6 bases outside the gene matches. CDR1 and CDR2 from the germline V gene are SGHVS and FNYEAQ. The CDR3 loop spans 13 amino acids. The CDR3 reads CASRKQGGAEAFF. As DNA, the CDR3 is TGTGCCAGCAGAAAACAGGGGGGGGCTGAAGCTTTCTTT.

This chain connects TRBV4-2 to TRBJ2-3, with TRBD2 identical over 12 bases. The V gene's germline CDR1 is LGHNA and CDR2 YNFKEQ. The length of the CDR3 is 18 residues. Losses at the gene ends were 0 bases for V and 4 bases for J; bases not matched to a gene: 8. The CDR3 here is CASSQEATLAGGPDTQYF. In DNA, the CDR3 is TGTGCCAGCAGCCAAGAAGCCACGCTAGCGGGGGGGCCAGATACGCAGTATTTT.

The gene calls are TRBV18 and TRBJ1-5; D is undetermined. The V gene lost 2 bases and the J gene lost 11 bases, with 19 bases spanning the gap. The length of the CDR3 is 15 residues. The germline CDR1 and CDR2 sequences are KGHSH and LQKENI. CDR3 in DNA: TGTGCCAGCTCACCAGACCCGGCAGGTCTGCTGGCCCAGCATTTT. The encoded protein is CASSPDPAGLLAQHF.

The CDR3: CASSYHGQGTYEQYF. The CDR3 DNA reads as TGTGCCAGCAGTTACCACGGACAGGGAACCTACGAGCAGTACTTC. The rearrangement uses TRBV6-5 and TRBJ2-5, with TRBD1 identical over 8 bases. The end of the DNA is better explained by TRBJ2-7, so the J call may be wrong. The CDR3 has 15 amino acids. Germline CDR1 reads MNHEY; CDR2 reads SVGAGI.

With respect to this clone: The same CDR3 can be traced to other DNA sequences in this sample. In DNA, the CDR3 is TGTGCCAGCAGCTTGGAACTCAAAGAGACCCAGTACTTC. Residues: CASSLELKETQYF. This rearrangement joins TRBV5-6 to TRBJ2-5; D is ambiguous. The CDR3 runs to 13 residues. Per germline, CDR1 SGHDT and CDR2 YYEEEE. Trimming took 0 bases from V and 3 from J, leaving 6 bases between them.

CDR3 bases: TGTGCCAGCAGCTTAAGGCGGACAGGAGGGTTCGAGTTGGAGACCCAGTACTTC. It encodes CASSLRRTGGFELETQYF. The rearrangement joins TRBV5-8 to TRBJ2-5; a weak D match, TRBD1 (7 bases). CDR3 length: 18 amino acids. Trimming shortened V by 2 bases and J by 5 bases, and 25 bases separated the two germline ends. CDR1 is SGHTS, CDR2 YDEGEE, per germline.

The V and J genes are TRBV5-1 and TRBJ1-1; TRBD1 matches at 7 bases. There are 12 residues in the CDR3. V dropped 0 bases and J dropped 10; count of bases not matched to a gene: 3. The germline gives CDR1 SGHRS, CDR2 YFSETQ. The CDR3 loop is CASSLGAGGAFF. The CDR3, as DNA: TGCGCCAGCAGCTTGGGGGCAGGGGGAGCTTTCTTT.

V and J are TRBV14 and TRBJ1-2, with a weak D call TRBD1 (6 bases). The CDR3 covers 15 residues. Trimming took off 2 bases at V and 4 bases at J, with 14 bases between the two ends. The germline gives CDR1 SGHDN, CDR2 FVKESK. The CDR3 sequence: CASSQRGGLGYGYTF. The CDR3 bases are TGTGCCAGCAGCCAAAGAGGGGGTCTAGGCTATGGCTACACCTTC.

The chain couples TRBV4-1 to TRBJ1-1; perhaps TRBD1 as D (6 bases). Trimming took 4 bases from V and 6 from J, leaving 21 bases between them. The CDR3 covers 16 residues. Germline V gene data show CDR1 as MGHRA and CDR2 as YSYEKL. CDR3 loop: CASSPTHRAGLAEAFF. The CDR3 DNA reads TGCGCCAGCAGCCCAACCCACAGGGCTGGGTTGGCTGAAGCTTTCTTT.

The chain uses TRBV13 and TRBJ2-5, with D maybe TRBD2 (6 bases). Trimming stripped 2 bases from V and 2 bases from J, with 12 bases between. The germline CDR1 and CDR2 sequences are PRHDT and FYEKMQ (reference sequence). The CDR3 consists of 15 residues. As DNA, the CDR3 is TGTGCCAGCAGCTTATTCGGGACTCCACAAGAGACCCAGTACTTC. Its protein is CASSLFGTPQETQYF.

The V gene is TRBV11-2, the J gene TRBJ2-7; D unclear. The V gene lost 4 bases and the J gene lost 4 bases, with 5 bases spanning the gap. The germline gives CDR1 SGHAT, CDR2 FQNNGV. This CDR3 region has 11 residues. The CDR3 loop reads CASSYLYEQYF. In nucleotides, the CDR3 is TGTGCCAGCAGCTACTTATACGAGCAGTACTTC.

The J gene is TRBJ2-7, the V gene TRBV28; 9 bases agree with TRBD2. CDR1 MDHEN and CDR2 SYDVKM come from the germline V gene. The V and J ends lost 6 bases and 4 bases, in that order; junction bases with no gene match: 10. This CDR3 has 15 residues. The CDR3 coding sequence is TGTGCCAGCAGGTGGGTTAGCGGGGGCACGTACGAGCAGTACTTC. Amino acid sequence: CASRWVSGGTYEQYF.

This chain joins TRBV28 and TRBJ2-2; 7 bases map to TRBD2. The trim removed 3 bases at V and 1 base at J, leaving 5 bases unmatched. Per germline, CDR1 MDHEN and CDR2 SYDVKM. The CDR3 totals 16 residues. The CDR3 sequence: CASSLRVAGNTGELFF. The CDR3 DNA reads as TGTGCCAGCAGTTTGCGGGTAGCGGGGAACACCGGGGAGCTGTTTTTT.

This chain joins TRBV11-2 and TRBJ2-5; D ambiguous. The CDR3 runs to 14 residues. V shed 0 bases and J shed 4 bases, with 9 bases lying between them. Germline CDR1 reads SGHAT; CDR2 reads FQNNGV. The CDR3 region is CASSLDRTIETQYF. The CDR3 coding sequence is TGTGCCAGCAGCTTAGACCGTACTATAGAGACCCAGTACTTC.

The chain employs TRBV5-1 and TRBJ2-5, with a possible D match to TRBD1 (6 bases). Germline V lookup: CDR1 SGHRS, CDR2 YFSETQ. V was clipped by 5 bases and J by 2 bases, with 13 bases between them. CDR3 size: 14 residues. CDR3: CASRSRQAQETQYF. In DNA, the CDR3 is TGCGCCAGCAGATCCCGACAGGCTCAAGAGACCCAGTACTTC.

The chain is built from TRBV5-1 and TRBJ2-3, with D uncertain. From germline, CDR1 is SGHRS and CDR2 YFSETQ. CDR3 size: 16 residues. Trimming removed 4 bases at V and 0 bases at J, with 15 bases between. CDR3 amino acids: CASSLYPGLSTDTQYF. The CDR3 DNA sequence: TGCGCCAGCAGCCTCTACCCCGGGTTAAGCACAGATACGCAGTATTTT.

The chain links TRBV7-9 to TRBJ2-1, with D perhaps TRBD2 (6 bases). CDR1 is SEHNR, CDR2 FQNEAQ, per germline (reference sequence). The V end lost 5 bases, the J end lost 7 bases, and 15 bases lay between the germline ends. The CDR3 is 14 residues long. The CDR3 DNA follows: TGTGCCAGCAGCCTGGGGGGAGGTTTGAATGAGCAGTTCTTC. This sequence encodes CASSLGGGLNEQFF.

The chain carries TRBV29-1 and TRBJ1-2; D may be TRBD1 (6 bases). The CDR3 is 14 residues long. Trimming took off 7 bases at V and 0 bases at J, with 15 bases between the two ends. Germline CDR1 SQVTM, CDR2 ANQGSEA. The DNA for the CDR3 is TGCAGCGCCGCTGACAGGAGAGCTAACTATGGCTACACCTTC. Residues: CSAADRRANYGYTF.

The V call is TRBV28, the J call TRBJ1-5; D possibly corresponds to TRBD1 (6 bases). Per the germline V gene, CDR1 is MDHEN and CDR2 is SYDVKM. The CDR3 has 15 amino acids. V dropped 3 bases and J dropped 0 bases, with 9 bases sitting between them. The CDR3 region is CASSLDRNSNQPQHF. The CDR3 DNA sequence: TGTGCCAGCAGTTTGGACAGAAATAGCAATCAGCCCCAGCATTTT.

This chain uses TRBV19 with TRBJ1-1; no reliable D call. The CDR3 sequence is 14 residues long. Per germline, CDR1 LNHDA and CDR2 SQIVND (reference sequence). The V gene lost 3 bases and the J gene lost 0 bases, with 8 bases spanning the gap. In nucleotides, the CDR3 is TGTGCCAGTAGTATTCGGCAGGTGAACACTGAAGCTTTCTTT. It yields the protein CASSIRQVNTEAFF.

The CDR3 loop is CASSKGQGPTGELFF. The CDR3 region has the DNA TGTGCCAGCAGCAAGGGACAGGGCCCGACCGGGGAGCTGTTTTTT. The chain couples TRBV9 to TRBJ2-2; 9 bases fit TRBD1. Trimming removed 4 bases from V and 5 bases from J; junction bases left unmatched: 6. The CDR3 spans 15 residues. Germline CDR1 reads SGDLS; CDR2 reads YYNGEE. Filled out from reference TRBV9 and TRBJ2-2, the complete variable domain reads DSGVTQTPKHLITATGQRVTLRCSPRSGDLSVYWYQQSLDQGLQFLIQYYNGEERAKGNILERFSAQQFPDLHSELNLSSLELGDSALYFCASSKGQGPTGELFFGEGSRLTVL.

Points on this clone: One junction end disagrees with the germline gene, perhaps due to a read error. V usage is TRBV10-2 and J usage is TRBJ1-2; the D gene is possibly TRBD1 (5 bases). Germline V gene sequence: CDR1 WSHSY, CDR2 SAAADI. CDR3 length: 15 residues. The CDR3 reads CASSLSAFGDYGYTF. In nucleotides, the CDR3 is TGCGCCAGCAGTCTTTCCGCTTTTGGGGACTACGGCTACACCTTC.

V and J are TRBV7-6 and TRBJ2-7; tentatively, D is TRBD1 (6 bases). CDR3 size: 16 residues. V was clipped by 5 bases and J by 3 bases, with 20 bases between them. Germline values: CDR1 SGHVS, CDR2 FNYEAQ. The CDR3 nucleotides are TGTGCCAGCAGCCCCAGGACAGAACGAAACGTCTACGAGCAGTACTTC. Translating it yields CASSPRTERNVYEQYF.

This sequence joins TRBV6-1 and TRBJ1-1; 7 nucleotides agree with TRBD1. Germline lookup yields CDR1 MNHNS and CDR2 SASEGT. V dropped 8 bases and J dropped 6; count of bases not matched to a gene: 6. The CDR3 extends over 12 amino acids. The CDR3 is CASGHRGPEAFF. In DNA, the CDR3 is TGTGCCAGCGGCCACAGGGGCCCTGAAGCTTTCTTT.

The CDR3 loop is CAWSVSGSYEQYF. The CDR3 DNA reads as TGTGCCTGGAGTGTATCCGGGAGCTACGAGCAGTACTTC. The V call is TRBV30, the J call TRBJ2-7, with a tentative D call TRBD2 (6 bases). Germline CDR1 is GTSNPN and CDR2 is SVGIG (reference sequence). The CDR3 contains 13 residues. Between the trimmed V and J ends, which lost 0 bases and 3 bases, there was a span of 9 bases.

The rearrangement uses TRBV7-6 and TRBJ1-5; the match to TRBD1 covers 7 bases. CDR1 and CDR2 from the germline V gene are SGHVS and FNYEAQ. This CDR3 comprises 14 residues. V lost 6 bases, J lost 3 bases, and 5 bases stayed unmatched. Here the CDR3 DNA reads TGTGCCAGCAGTACAGGGGCCTACAATCAGCCCCAGCATTTT. Translation: CASSTGAYNQPQHF.